The clone carrying this T cell receptor beta chain has just a few counts. Its antigen is not known. This sample is part of a study of cytomegalovirus exposure and HLA in healthy donors. The study's findings and limits: Presence/absence analyses rested on an assumption that sequencing depth was roughly uniform across donors. The study recorded some 160 TCR beta chains that were cytomegalovirus-associated. Reports showed the classifier diagnosing cytomegalovirus status with high specificity and sensitivity.

The PCR was carried out with 60 Vbeta primers and 13 Jbeta primers. The protocol was immunoSEQ multiplex PCR, while the TCRdb copy is restricted to in-frame clones and leaves out a portion. The data show 25,000 or so clones, with about four fifths seen just once and 3.5% to 5.5% held by the top ten. V was shortened by 2 bases and J by 5 bases, with 14 bases between the two germline ends. The CDR3 contains 14 residues. Germline V gene sequence: CDR1 SGHDT, CDR2 YYEEEE. Sequencing input: PBMCs. The origin of this receptor is a male donor in good health and CMV-seronegative. V is TRBV5-6 and J is TRBJ2-7; maybe TRBD2 (5 bases). CDR3 bases: TGTGCCAGCAGCTTTGCTCGGAGGTCCCACGAGCAGTACTTC. The encoded protein is CASSFARRSHEQYF.